Below, 27 T cell receptor beta chains from the same sample are listed, as sequenced in a study of T-cell reconstitution after alpha-beta-depleted transplantation in children. Using unique molecular identifiers, the investigators prepared the TCRbeta library. Each CDR3 protein gets one entry after TCRdb re-called the PCR reads with MiXCR. The sample shows approximately 520,000 distinct CDR3 sequences, about 30% of them seen only once. The specimen was PBMCs from the stem cell graft donor, collected from the stem cell graft. The receptors come from a human donor who donated a stem cell graft to a child with aplastic anemia.

This clonotype was seen many times. CDR3 coding DNA: TGCAGTGCTAGAGACCCGACAGGGACGGTAACCGGGGAGCTGTTTTTT. Protein: CSARDPTGTVTGELFF. The rearrangement links TRBV20-1 to TRBJ2-2; 7 nucleotides match TRBD1. The germline V gene has CDR1 DFQATT and CDR2 SNEGSKA (reference sequence). V shed 0 bases, J shed 5 bases, and the junction held 9 bases outside the gene matches. The CDR3 sequence is 16 residues long.

The chain recombines TRBV5-1 with TRBJ2-1; tentative D call: TRBD1 (6 bases). V lost 4 bases, J lost 4 bases, and 15 bases lay in between. Germline-derived CDR1 and CDR2 are SGHRS and YFSETQ. The CDR3 is made up of 15 amino acids. The CDR3 sequence: CASSQGHRDYNEQFF. The CDR3 nucleotides are TGCGCCAGCAGCCAGGGACACAGGGATTACAATGAGCAGTTCTTC.

The chain has TRBV28 and TRBJ2-2; D is ambiguous. Between the trimmed V and J ends, which lost 8 bases and 3 bases, there was a span of 10 bases. This CDR3 contains 13 residues. Looked up from germline, CDR1 is MDHEN and CDR2 is SYDVKM. CDR3 sequence reads: CASLLQYTGELFF. CDR3 in DNA: TGTGCCAGCCTCTTACAGTACACCGGGGAGCTGTTTTTT.

J is TRBJ2-5 and V is TRBV6-2 or TRBV6-3; 9 bases are shared with TRBD2. In germline, CDR1 is MNHEY, CDR2 SVGEGT. The CDR3 has 14 residues. The V gene end was trimmed by 8 bases and the J gene end by 2 bases; junction bases not matched to a gene: 6. CDR3 bases: TGTGCCAGCGGAGGACTAGCGAGGCAAGAGACCCAGTACTTC. It specifies CASGGLARQETQYF.

This clonotype turned up a few times. This chain joins TRBV18 and TRBJ2-2; TRBD1 matches at 9 bases. The germline CDR1 and CDR2 sequences are KGHSH and LQKENI. This CDR3 spans 16 amino acids. V was pared by 1 base and J by 4 bases, with 4 bases of the junction left unmatched. CDR3 protein: CASSPLGTGPTGELFF. CDR3 DNA: TGTGCCAGCTCACCACTCGGGACAGGGCCCACCGGGGAGCTGTTTTTT. The full variable domain, rest sourced from reference TRBV18 and TRBJ2-2, is NAGVMQNPRHLVRRRGQEARLRCSPMKGHSHVYWYRQLPEEGLKFMVYLQKENIIDESGMPKERFSAEFPKEGPSILRIQQVVRGDSAAYFCASSPLGTGPTGELFFGEGSRLTVL.

In this sample, this clonotype turned up a few times. The J gene is TRBJ2-1, the V gene TRBV7-3; maybe TRBD2 (6 bases). CDR1 is SGHTA and CDR2 is FQGTGA in the germline V gene. V lost 4 bases, J lost 10 bases, and 17 bases lay in between. The CDR3 totals 14 residues. CDR3 coding DNA: TGTGCCAGCAGCTCTGACGTAGCGGTCCCCGAGCAGTTCTTC. It encodes CASSSDVAVPEQFF.

The table lists this clonotype with a few counts. The chain carries TRBV19 and TRBJ2-1, with a possible D match to TRBD2 (6 bases). Germline V gene data show CDR1 as LNHDA and CDR2 as SQIVND (reference sequence). Trimming cost V 7 bases and J 0 bases, with 13 bases left between them. The length of the CDR3 is 15 residues. CDR3 amino acids: CASTEEGSSYNEQFF. The DNA of the CDR3 is TGTGCCAGTACCGAGGAGGGGAGCTCCTACAATGAGCAGTTCTTC.

This clonotype was observed a handful of times. Here the CDR3 reads CSAREWELNEQFF. DNA of the CDR3: TGCAGTGCTAGAGAGTGGGAGTTGAATGAGCAGTTCTTC. The chain joins TRBV20-1 to TRBJ2-1, with a weak D call TRBD2 (5 bases). Trimming stripped 0 bases from V and 7 bases from J, with 10 bases between. Germline values: CDR1 DFQATT, CDR2 SNEGSKA (reference sequence). The CDR3 consists of 13 residues.

This clonotype was detected a few times. This chain connects TRBV5-1 to TRBJ1-6; a possible D gene is TRBD1 (5 bases). This CDR3 is 14 amino acids long. V gave up 4 bases and J gave up 11 bases, with 16 bases separating them. Germline V lookup: CDR1 SGHRS, CDR2 YFSETQ. This chain's CDR3 is CASSPGTVMAPLHF. The DNA for the CDR3 is TGCGCCAGCAGCCCCGGGACGGTCATGGCACCCCTCCACTTT.

The chain joins TRBV19 to TRBJ1-1; 9 bases match TRBD1. The J segment lost 6 bases and the V segment lost 7 bases, leaving 6 bases of the junction unmatched. The CDR3 has 13 amino acids. Germline CDR1 LNHDA, CDR2 SQIVND (reference sequence). The CDR3 sequence is CASTLTGGSEAFF. CDR3 in DNA: TGTGCCAGTACCCTGACAGGGGGGTCTGAAGCTTTCTTT.

V gene TRBV9 combines with J gene TRBJ2-3; D may be TRBD1 or TRBD2 (5 bases each). The CDR3 is made up of 13 amino acids. V was shortened by 2 bases and J by 2 bases, with 6 bases between the two germline ends. Germline-derived CDR1 and CDR2 are SGDLS and YYNGEE. The CDR3 DNA follows: TGTGCCAGCAGCGTGGGGGACACAGATACGCAGTATTTT. Protein product: CASSVGDTDTQYF.

This clonotype has only a few counts. The chain has TRBV12-3 or TRBV12-4 and TRBJ2-7; 7 bases fit TRBD2. Trimming cost V 4 bases and J 0 bases; bases outside gene matches: 15. The CDR3 covers 18 residues. This CDR3 reads CASSSQHLTSESSYEQYV. CDR3 in DNA: TGTGCCAGCAGTTCGCAACACCTAACTAGCGAAAGCTCCTACGAGCAGTACGTC.

CDR3: CASSLSGQGWNEQFF. In nucleotides, the CDR3 is TGTGCCAGCAGTTTATCTGGGCAGGGGTGGAATGAGCAGTTCTTC. This rearrangement joins TRBV12-3 or TRBV12-4 to TRBJ2-1, with a weak D call TRBD1 (6 bases). The CDR3 has 15 residues. With 2 bases removed from V and 7 bases from J, the gap between germline ends came to 15 bases.

V usage is TRBV20-1 and J usage is TRBJ2-7; 9 bases are shared with TRBD2. The germline V gene encodes CDR1 DFQATT and CDR2 SNEGSKA (reference sequence). The CDR3 loop spans 14 amino acids. V trimming: 6 bases; J trimming: 0 bases; junction bases outside the gene matches: 6. CDR3 sequence reads: CSASSGSLSYEQYF. The CDR3, as DNA: TGCAGTGCGAGTAGCGGGAGCCTCTCCTACGAGCAGTACTTC.

The genes are TRBV5-1 and TRBJ1-2; a weak D match, TRBD1 (5 bases). CDR1 is SGHRS, CDR2 YFSETQ, per germline. CDR3 length: 13 amino acids. Between the trimmed V and J ends, which lost 4 bases and 6 bases, there was a span of 13 bases. The CDR3 region is CASSETVNHGYTF. Written as DNA, the CDR3 is TGCGCCAGCAGCGAGACAGTAAACCATGGCTACACCTTC.

This clonotype was counted between two and nine times. The gene calls are TRBV25-1 and TRBJ1-2; the match to TRBD1 covers 7 bases. The trim removed 1 base at V and 4 bases at J, leaving 6 bases unmatched. Germline V gives CDR1 MGHDK, CDR2 SYGVNS. This CDR3 has 15 residues. The CDR3 DNA follows: TGTGCCAGCAGTGAATGGGGCAGGGGGACCTATGGCTACACCTTC. Its protein is CASSEWGRGTYGYTF.

This clonotype turned up a few times. The V and J genes are TRBV27 and TRBJ2-3; perhaps TRBD1 as D (6 bases). The CDR3 has 14 amino acids. Germline V lookup: CDR1 MNHEY, CDR2 SMNVEV (reference sequence). Trimming cost V 2 bases and J 6 bases, with 12 bases left between them. In nucleotides, the CDR3 is TGTGCCAGCAGTTTACTACTAAGGGGGGATACGCAGTATTTT. Protein: CASSLLLRGDTQYF.

The chain carries TRBV21-1 and TRBJ2-7; the DNA was not used to check the table's D call, TRBD2. TRBV21-1 is classified as a pseudogene. CDR3 length equals 14 residues. The CDR3 sequence is CASSSQPGLREQYV. CDR3 sequence (DNA): TGTGCCAGCAGCTCACAGCCGGGGCTGAGGGAGCAGTACGTC.

This clonotype has more than one count but fewer than ten. The gene calls are TRBV29-1 and TRBJ2-5, with a possible D match to TRBD2 (6 bases). Trimming left V 4 bases short and J 2 bases short, with 17 bases between. This CDR3 is built from 15 residues. Germline V CDR1 and CDR2: SQVTM, ANQGSEA. The CDR3: CSVVGRASAQETQYF. CDR3 bases: TGCAGCGTTGTCGGGAGAGCTAGCGCTCAAGAGACCCAGTACTTC.

This clonotype was seen more than once but under ten times. The chain has TRBV5-1 and TRBJ2-6; no definite D call. Germline V gene lookup returns CDR1 SGHRS and CDR2 YFSETQ. Trimming left V 3 bases short and J 3 bases short, with 7 bases between. CDR3 size: 14 residues. CDR3 sequence reads: CASSSFGGANVLTF. Here the CDR3 DNA reads TGCGCCAGCAGCTCGTTCGGTGGGGCCAACGTCCTGACTTTC.

The genes are TRBV12-3 or TRBV12-4 and TRBJ2-1; the D is unclear. The CDR3 length is 13 residues. V lost 8 bases and J lost 2, with 10 bases in between. The CDR3 loop reads CASLVQPYNEQFF. Here the CDR3 DNA reads TGTGCCAGCTTGGTCCAGCCCTACAATGAGCAGTTCTTC.

The V and J genes are TRBV7-2 and TRBJ2-7; perhaps TRBD2 as D (6 bases). There are 17 residues in the CDR3. Germline values: CDR1 SGHTA, CDR2 FQGNSA. Trimming stripped 0 bases from V and 1 base from J, with 16 bases between. The CDR3, as DNA: TGTGCCAGCAGCTTAGCGCGGGATCAAGGCTATTCCTACGAGCAGTACTTC. It specifies CASSLARDQGYSYEQYF. Variable domain in full (rest from reference TRBV7-2 and TRBJ2-7): GAGVSQSPSNKVTEKGKDVELRCDPISGHTALYWYRQSLGQGLEFLIYFQGNSAPDKSGLPSDRFSAERTGGSVSTLTIQRTQQEDSAVYLCASSLARDQGYSYEQYFGPGTRLTVT.

J is TRBJ1-2 and V is TRBV4-3, with D unresolved. Per germline, CDR1 LGHNA and CDR2 YSLEER. The CDR3 runs to 16 residues. V was clipped by 1 base and J by 4 bases, with 16 bases between them. CDR3 DNA sequence: TGCGCCAGCAGCCAAGGGGATTTGGACGGAACCTATGGCTACACCTTC. Residues: CASSQGDLDGTYGYTF.

This chain joins TRBV29-1 and TRBJ2-3; 15 bases agree with TRBD2. The length of the CDR3 is 16 residues. Germline V gene data show CDR1 as SQVTM and CDR2 as ANQGSEA. V lost 5 bases, J lost 4 bases, and 7 bases stayed unmatched. In DNA, the CDR3 is TGCAGCGTTCTTAAAGGACTAGCGGGAGGGTCAGATACGCAGTATTTT. Translating gives CSVLKGLAGGSDTQYF.

This clonotype was seen more than once but under ten times. The J gene is TRBJ2-1, the V gene TRBV29-1, with 9 nucleotides matching TRBD1. The CDR3 is made up of 15 amino acids. The germline CDR1 and CDR2 sequences are SQVTM and ANQGSEA. V shed 6 bases and J 7 bases; nucleotides not matched to a gene: 13. This chain's CDR3 is CSVLPGTGNWNEQFF. The CDR3 DNA reads as TGCAGCGTCCTTCCCGGGACAGGGAACTGGAATGAGCAGTTCTTC.

The chain joins TRBV4-3 to TRBJ2-3; 7 bases match TRBD2. CDR3 length: 15 amino acids. V lost 2 bases, J lost 1 base, and 3 bases stayed unmatched. Germline CDR1 LGHNA, CDR2 YSLEER. CDR3 in amino acids: CASSQTTSGTDTQYF. CDR3 bases: TGCGCCAGCAGCCAAACTACTAGCGGCACAGATACGCAGTATTTT.

A few counts support this clonotype. The chain is built from TRBV20-1 and TRBJ1-1; D call uncertain. Trimming shortened V by 6 bases and J by 1 base, and 15 bases separated the two germline ends. CDR3 length equals 14 residues. Looked up from germline, CDR1 is DFQATT and CDR2 is SNEGSKA (reference sequence). CDR3 in DNA: TGCAGTGCGCAAGCGGGTGGTGGGAACACTGAAGCTTTCTTT. The encoded protein is CSAQAGGGNTEAFF.